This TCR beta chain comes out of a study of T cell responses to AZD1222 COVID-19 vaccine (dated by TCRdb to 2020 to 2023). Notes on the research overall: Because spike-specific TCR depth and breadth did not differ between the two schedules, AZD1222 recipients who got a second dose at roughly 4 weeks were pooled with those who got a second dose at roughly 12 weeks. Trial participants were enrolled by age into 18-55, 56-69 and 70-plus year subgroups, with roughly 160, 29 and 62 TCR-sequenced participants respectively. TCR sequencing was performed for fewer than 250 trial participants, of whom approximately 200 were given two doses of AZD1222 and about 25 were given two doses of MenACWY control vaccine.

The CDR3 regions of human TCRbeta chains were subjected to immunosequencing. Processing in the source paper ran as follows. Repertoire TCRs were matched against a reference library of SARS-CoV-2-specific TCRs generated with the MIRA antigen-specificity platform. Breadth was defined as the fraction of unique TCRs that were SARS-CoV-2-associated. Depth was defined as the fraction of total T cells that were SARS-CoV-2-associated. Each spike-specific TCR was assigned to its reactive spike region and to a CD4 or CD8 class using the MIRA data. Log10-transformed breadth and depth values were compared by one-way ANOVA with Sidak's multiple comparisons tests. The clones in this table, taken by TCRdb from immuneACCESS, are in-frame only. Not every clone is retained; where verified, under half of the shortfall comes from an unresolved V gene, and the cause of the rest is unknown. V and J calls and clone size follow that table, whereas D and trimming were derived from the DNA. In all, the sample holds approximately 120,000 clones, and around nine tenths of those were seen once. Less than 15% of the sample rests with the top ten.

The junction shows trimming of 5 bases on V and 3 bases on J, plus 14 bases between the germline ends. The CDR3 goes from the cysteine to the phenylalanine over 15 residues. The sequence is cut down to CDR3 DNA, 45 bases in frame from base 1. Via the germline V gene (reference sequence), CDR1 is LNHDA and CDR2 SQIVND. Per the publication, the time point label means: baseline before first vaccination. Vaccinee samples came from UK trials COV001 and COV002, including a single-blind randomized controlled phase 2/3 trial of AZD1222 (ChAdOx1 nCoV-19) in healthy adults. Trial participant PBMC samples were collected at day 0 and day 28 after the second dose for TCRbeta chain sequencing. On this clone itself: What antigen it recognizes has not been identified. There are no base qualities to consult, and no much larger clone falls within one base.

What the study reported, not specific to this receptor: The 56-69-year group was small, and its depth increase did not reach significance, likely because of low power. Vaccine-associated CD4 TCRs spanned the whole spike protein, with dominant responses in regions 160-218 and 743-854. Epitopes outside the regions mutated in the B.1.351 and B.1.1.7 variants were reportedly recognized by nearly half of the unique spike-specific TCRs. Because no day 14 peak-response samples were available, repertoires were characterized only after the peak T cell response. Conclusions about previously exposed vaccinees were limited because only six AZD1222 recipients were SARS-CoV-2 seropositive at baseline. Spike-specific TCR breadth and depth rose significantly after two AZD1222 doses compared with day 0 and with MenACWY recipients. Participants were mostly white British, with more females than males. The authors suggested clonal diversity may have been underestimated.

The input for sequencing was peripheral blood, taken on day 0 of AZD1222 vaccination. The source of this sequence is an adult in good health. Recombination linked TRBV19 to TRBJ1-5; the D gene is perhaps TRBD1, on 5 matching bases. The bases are TGTGCCAGTAGTTCACTTACAGGTTACAATCAGCCCCAGCATTTT. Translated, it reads CASSSLTGYNQPQHF.